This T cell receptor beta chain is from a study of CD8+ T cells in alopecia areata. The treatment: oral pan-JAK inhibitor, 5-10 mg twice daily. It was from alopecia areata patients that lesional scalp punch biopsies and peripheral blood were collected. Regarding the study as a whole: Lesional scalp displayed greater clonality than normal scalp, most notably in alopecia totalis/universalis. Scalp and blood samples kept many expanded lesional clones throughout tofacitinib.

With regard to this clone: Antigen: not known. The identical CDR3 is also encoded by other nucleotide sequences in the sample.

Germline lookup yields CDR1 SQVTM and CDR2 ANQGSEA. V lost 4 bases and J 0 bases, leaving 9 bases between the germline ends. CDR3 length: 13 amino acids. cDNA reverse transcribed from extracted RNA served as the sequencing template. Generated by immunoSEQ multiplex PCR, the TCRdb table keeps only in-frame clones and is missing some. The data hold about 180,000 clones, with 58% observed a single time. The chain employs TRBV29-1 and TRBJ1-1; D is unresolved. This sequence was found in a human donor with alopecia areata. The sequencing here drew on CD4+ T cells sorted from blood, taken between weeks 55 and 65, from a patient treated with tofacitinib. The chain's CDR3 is CSVARRLNTEAFF. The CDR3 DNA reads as TGCAGCGTTGCCAGGCGCCTGAACACTGAAGCTTTCTTT.